Below, 29 T cell receptor beta chains from the same sample are listed, as sequenced in a study of blood T cell repertoires in COVID-19. Assay used: immunoSEQ multiplex PCR; TCRdb lists only in-frame clones, some missing. The table shows roughly 100,000 clones, with just under 85% occurring only once. Material: peripheral blood. The receptors stem from a man aged 40-49 years with active or convalescent COVID-19.

The chain joins TRBV9 to TRBJ1-2, with D maybe TRBD1 (6 bases). The CDR3 loop spans 14 amino acids. Looked up from germline, CDR1 is SGDLS and CDR2 is YYNGEE. V lost 6 bases, J lost 2 bases, and 14 bases lay in between. CDR3 DNA sequence: TGTGCCAGCACCGTGGGGCAGGGGAACTATGGCTACACCTTC. It encodes CASTVGQGNYGYTF. Using reference TRBV9 and TRBJ1-2 for the parts outside the CDR3, the full variable domain is DSGVTQTPKHLITATGQRVTLRCSPRSGDLSVYWYQQSLDQGLQFLIQYYNGEERAKGNILERFSAQQFPDLHSELNLSSLELGDSALYFCASTVGQGNYGYTFGSGTRLTVV.

This chain links TRBV3-1 (or the pseudogene TRBV3-2) with TRBJ2-2, with D possibly being TRBD1 (6 bases). The length of the CDR3 is 15 residues. V was cut by 4 bases and J by 4 bases, with 13 bases left in between. Germline values: CDR1 LGHDT, CDR2 YNNKEL (reference sequence). CDR3 protein: CASSPTGSGTGELFF. The CDR3 nucleotides are TGTGCCAGCAGCCCTACAGGGAGCGGCACCGGGGAGCTGTTTTTT.

The V gene is TRBV2, the J gene TRBJ1-2; D might be TRBD1 (6 bases). CDR1 and CDR2 from the germline V gene are SNHLY and FYNNEI. The CDR3 covers 12 residues. The V gene lost 6 bases and the J gene lost 3 bases, with 8 bases spanning the gap. The CDR3 DNA reads as TGTGCCAGCAGCCGGACAGACTATGGCTACACCTTC. Its translation is CASSRTDYGYTF.

This clone has only a few counts. CDR3 DNA: TGTGCCAGCAGTTCCGCCAGGGTTAAGGCCCTCCACTTT. Amino acid sequence: CASSSARVKALHF. This chain links TRBV11-2 with TRBJ1-6; a possible D gene is TRBD1 (5 bases). Germline V gene data show CDR1 as SGHAT and CDR2 as FQNNGV. This CDR3 comprises 13 residues. The V and J ends lost 6 bases and 14 bases respectively, with 17 bases between them. The whole variable domain, filled in from reference TRBV11-2 and TRBJ1-6, reads EAGVAQSPRYKIIEKRQSVAFWCNPISGHATLYWYQQILGQGPKLLIQFQNNGVVDDSQLPKDRFSAERLKGVDSTLKIQPAKLEDSAVYLCASSSARVKALHFGNGTRLTVT.

The gene calls are TRBV3-1 (or the pseudogene TRBV3-2) and TRBJ2-7; D remains ambiguous. This CDR3 comprises 13 residues. V was pared by 4 bases and J by 4 bases, with 11 bases between. Germline CDR1 and CDR2: LGHDT and YNNKEL (reference sequence). The CDR3: CASSLRTSYEQYF. The CDR3 DNA follows: TGTGCCAGCAGCCTCAGAACCTCATACGAGCAGTACTTC.

The chain links TRBV7-2 to TRBJ2-2; D might be TRBD2 (5 bases). V was pared by 8 bases and J by 3 bases, with 13 bases between. Germline V gives CDR1 SGHTA, CDR2 FQGNSA. This CDR3 is 14 amino acids long. The CDR3 sequence: CASAARAHTGELFF. The CDR3 DNA is TGTGCCAGCGCTGCGAGGGCGCACACCGGGGAGCTGTTTTTT.

This clone was detected a few times. The genes are TRBV4-2 and TRBJ2-1; 7 bases agree with TRBD1. The CDR3 covers 16 residues. V was clipped by 4 bases and J by 0 bases; unmatched bases: 6. Germline lookup yields CDR1 LGHNA and CDR2 YNFKEQ. The CDR3 DNA follows: TGTGCCAGCAGCCGAAGCCGGGACAGCTCCTACAATGAGCAGTTCTTC. Encoded protein: CASSRSRDSSYNEQFF.

The rearrangement links TRBV9 to TRBJ1-4; tentative D call: TRBD1 (5 bases). Per germline, CDR1 SGDLS and CDR2 YYNGEE. The ends were cut back, 3 bases at V and 3 bases at J, with 9 bases in the middle. The length of the CDR3 is 14 residues. The CDR3 nucleotides read TGTGCCAGCAGCGCCGGACAATCTAATGAAAAACTGTTTTTT. Translating gives CASSAGQSNEKLFF. The variable domain in full, with the rest retrieved from reference TRBV9 and TRBJ1-4, is DSGVTQTPKHLITATGQRVTLRCSPRSGDLSVYWYQQSLDQGLQFLIQYYNGEERAKGNILERFSAQQFPDLHSELNLSSLELGDSALYFCASSAGQSNEKLFFGSGTQLSVL.

The chain is built from TRBV2 and TRBJ1-5; 8 bases match TRBD1. This CDR3 comprises 15 residues. After removal of 4 bases from V and 0 bases from J, the junction contained 2 bases not matched to a gene. Germline V CDR1 and CDR2: SNHLY, FYNNEI. CDR3 amino acids: CASSGQGYSNQPQHF. The CDR3 region has the DNA TGTGCCAGCAGTGGACAGGGGTATAGCAATCAGCCCCAGCATTTT.

This clone was observed a single time. The rearrangement joins TRBV18 to TRBJ2-1; 8 bases agree with TRBD1. CDR1 KGHSH and CDR2 LQKENI come from the germline V gene. The CDR3 spans 16 residues. V lost 4 bases to trimming and J lost 6 bases; unmatched junction nucleotides: 11. The chain's CDR3 is CASSQPSGTGINEQFF. In nucleotides, the CDR3 is TGTGCCAGCTCACAACCATCAGGGACAGGAATCAATGAGCAGTTCTTC.

The chain links TRBV5-1 to TRBJ1-4, with 7 bases fitting TRBD1. CDR3 length equals 14 residues. The V gene end was trimmed by 4 bases and the J gene end by 8 bases; junction bases not matched to a gene: 8. Germline V gives CDR1 SGHRS, CDR2 YFSETQ. This CDR3 is CASSVQGTREKLFF. The DNA of the CDR3 is TGCGCCAGCAGCGTACAGGGGACCAGGGAAAAACTGTTTTTT. Full variable domain (remainder filled in from reference TRBV5-1 and TRBJ1-4): KAGVTQTPRYLIKTRGQQVTLSCSPISGHRSVSWYQQTPGQGLQFLFEYFSETQRNKGNFPGRFSGRQFSNSRSEMNVSTLELGDSALYLCASSVQGTREKLFFGSGTQLSVL.

The CDR3 nucleotides read TGTGCCAGCAGCTTATGGGGGGCTAATGAAAAACTGTTTTTT. Amino acid sequence: CASSLWGANEKLFF. The V and J genes are TRBV11-2 and TRBJ1-4; possibly TRBD1 for D (5 bases). The CDR3 extends over 14 amino acids. With 2 bases removed from V and 3 bases from J, the gap between germline ends came to 7 bases. Germline assignment: CDR1 SGHAT and CDR2 FQNNGV.

The chain has TRBV2 and TRBJ1-1; D is uncertain. Trimming took off 2 bases at V and 4 bases at J, with 11 bases between the two ends. The CDR3 is 14 residues long. Germline V gene lookup returns CDR1 SNHLY and CDR2 FYNNEI. CDR3 in amino acids: CASSETPEGTEAFF. The CDR3 bases are TGTGCCAGCAGTGAAACCCCGGAGGGCACTGAAGCTTTCTTT.

The chain combines TRBV19 with TRBJ2-2; D gene ambiguous. The V gene's germline CDR1 is LNHDA and CDR2 SQIVND (reference sequence). The CDR3 extends over 12 amino acids. The germline V and J ends were trimmed by 1 base and 9 bases, with 6 bases remaining between them. The CDR3 DNA sequence: TGTGCCAGTAGTATAGGACAAAGGGAGCTGTTTTTT. This codes for CASSIGQRELFF.

The chain uses TRBV5-5 and TRBJ2-3; TRBD1 might be the D (5 bases). This CDR3 spans 15 amino acids. V shed 3 bases and J shed 4 bases, with 15 bases lying between them. From germline, CDR1 is SGHKS and CDR2 YYEKEE (reference sequence). The CDR3 nucleotides read TGTGCCAGCAGCTCGAGGACACAAGGGGCAGATACGCAGTATTTT. Its protein product is CASSSRTQGADTQYF. The whole variable domain, filled in from reference TRBV5-5 and TRBJ2-3, reads DAGVTQSPTHLIKTRGQQVTLRCSPISGHKSVSWYQQVLGQGPQFIFQYYEKEERGRGNFPDRFSARQFPNYSSELNVNALLLGDSALYLCASSSRTQGADTQYFGPGTRLTVL.

This chain connects TRBV7-2 to TRBJ2-1; 12 bases map to TRBD2. CDR3 length equals 19 residues. V dropped 5 bases and J dropped 10; count of bases not matched to a gene: 21. CDR1 is SGHTA, CDR2 FQGNSA, per germline. The CDR3 sequence is CASSPTGLAGFAEGREQFF. For the CDR3, the DNA is TGTGCCAGCAGCCCCACCGGACTAGCGGGGTTCGCCGAAGGAAGGGAGCAGTTCTTC.

The chain is built from TRBV30 and TRBJ1-2; D may be TRBD1 (6 bases). The ends were cut back, 8 bases at V and 6 bases at J, with 25 bases in the middle. The CDR3 has 15 amino acids. CDR1 GTSNPN and CDR2 SVGIG come from the germline V gene (reference sequence). This CDR3 reads CARRSPGVLGDGYTF. CDR3 DNA sequence: TGTGCCCGTCGGTCCCCAGGGGTGTTGGGGGATGGCTACACCTTC.

This rearrangement joins TRBV5-1 to TRBJ2-2; 7 bases line up with TRBD2. The CDR3 extends over 16 amino acids. The J segment lost 1 base and the V segment lost 4 bases, leaving 7 bases of the junction unmatched. CDR1 SGHRS and CDR2 YFSETQ come from the germline V gene. The CDR3 is CASSPPGLENTGELFF. The CDR3, as DNA: TGCGCCAGCAGCCCCCCAGGACTAGAGAACACCGGGGAGCTGTTTTTT.

This chain links TRBV10-1 with TRBJ2-1; 8 bases align to TRBD1. Trimming removed 2 bases from V and 7 bases from J; junction bases left unmatched: 4. The CDR3 has 14 amino acids. The germline V gene has CDR1 WNHNN and CDR2 SYGVQD (reference sequence). Here the CDR3 DNA reads TGCGCCAGCAGTGAGGCCAGGGGGCCGAATGAGCAGTTCTTC. Translation: CASSEARGPNEQFF.

The rearrangement uses TRBV30 and TRBJ1-6; D is perhaps TRBD1 (6 bases). Germline CDR1 is GTSNPN and CDR2 is SVGIG (reference sequence). V lost 0 bases and J lost 10, with 13 bases in between. The CDR3 contains 14 residues. The CDR3 DNA is TGTGCCTGGAGTGTACTGCAGGGGTTGTCACCCCTCCACTTT. This encodes CAWSVLQGLSPLHF. Complete variable domain (other parts from reference TRBV30 and TRBJ1-6): SQTIHQWPATLVQPVGSPLSLECTVEGTSNPNLYWYRQAAGRGLQLLFYSVGIGQISSEVPQNLSASRPQDRQFILSSKKLLLSDSGFYLCAWSVLQGLSPLHFGNGTRLTVT.

The CDR3 is CASSYGTENTEAFF. The CDR3 DNA is TGTGCCAGCAGTTACGGGACAGAGAACACTGAAGCTTTCTTT. This chain links TRBV6-5 with TRBJ1-1, with 7 bases identical to TRBD1. The germline gives CDR1 MNHEY, CDR2 SVGAGI. The CDR3 has 14 amino acids. V trimming: 2 bases; J trimming: 1 base; junction bases outside the gene matches: 1.

This clone was found once. The chain has TRBV19 and TRBJ1-2, with TRBD1 matching over 9 bases. The J segment lost 2 bases and the V segment lost 6 bases, leaving 10 bases of the junction unmatched. The germline gives CDR1 LNHDA, CDR2 SQIVND (reference sequence). This CDR3 is 16 amino acids long. The CDR3 region is CASREPTGTGNYGYTF. CDR3 bases: TGTGCCAGTAGGGAACCCACCGGGACAGGGAACTATGGCTACACCTTC.

The gene calls are TRBV19 and TRBJ1-1; tentative D call: TRBD1 (5 bases). In germline, CDR1 is LNHDA, CDR2 SQIVND (reference sequence). The length of the CDR3 is 15 residues. V dropped 1 base and J dropped 3 bases, with 12 bases sitting between them. The CDR3 DNA reads TGTGCCAGTAGTATAGGAACAGGTGGGTACACTGAAGCTTTCTTT. Its translation is CASSIGTGGYTEAFF.

The rearrangement links TRBV6-6 to TRBJ2-3; the match to TRBD2 covers 8 bases. The germline V gene encodes CDR1 MNHNY and CDR2 SVGAGI (reference sequence). The J segment lost 0 bases and the V segment lost 6 bases, leaving 2 bases of the junction unmatched. The CDR3 length is 14 residues. Written as DNA, the CDR3 is TGTGCCAGCAGCCGGGGGGGGAGCACAGATACGCAGTATTTT. Its translation: CASSRGGSTDTQYF.

The rearrangement joins TRBV19 to TRBJ2-7, with 7 bases aligning to TRBD2. V shed 1 base and J 3 bases; nucleotides not matched to a gene: 3. Germline assignment: CDR1 LNHDA and CDR2 SQIVND (reference sequence). This CDR3 region has 14 residues. CDR3: CASSIGEGNYEQYF. The CDR3 DNA reads as TGTGCCAGTAGTATAGGGGAGGGAAACTACGAGCAGTACTTC.

The chain couples TRBV6-5 to TRBJ1-1, with a possible D match to TRBD1 (5 bases). The V end was cut by 7 bases, the J end by 0 bases, with 12 bases between. This CDR3 is 14 amino acids long. The V gene's germline CDR1 is MNHEY and CDR2 SVGAGI. The CDR3 sequence is CASTRDSMNTEAFF. Written as DNA, the CDR3 is TGTGCCAGCACCCGGGACTCCATGAACACTGAAGCTTTCTTT.

This clone was counted once. The chain employs TRBV11-2 and TRBJ2-1, with 11 bases matching TRBD1. CDR3 size: 15 residues. V lost 6 bases and J lost 9; bases outside the gene matches: 10. The germline V gene has CDR1 SGHAT and CDR2 FQNNGV. CDR3 in amino acids: CASSVGTGGEGEQFF. The CDR3, as DNA: TGTGCCAGCAGTGTCGGGACAGGGGGGGAAGGTGAGCAGTTCTTC. Combining the CDR3 with reference TRBV11-2 and TRBJ2-1 gives the whole variable domain EAGVAQSPRYKIIEKRQSVAFWCNPISGHATLYWYQQILGQGPKLLIQFQNNGVVDDSQLPKDRFSAERLKGVDSTLKIQPAKLEDSAVYLCASSVGTGGEGEQFFGPGTRLTVL.

The rearrangement links TRBV29-1 to TRBJ2-5; TRBD1 agrees at 9 bases. J gave up 0 bases and V 4 bases, and 15 bases lay outside the gene matches. The CDR3 contains 18 residues. The V gene's germline CDR1 is SQVTM and CDR2 ANQGSEA. The CDR3 is CSVVVGQGTTWYQETQYF. CDR3 in DNA: TGCAGCGTTGTAGTGGGACAGGGCACTACCTGGTACCAAGAGACCCAGTACTTC.

The chain couples TRBV7-9 to TRBJ2-7; tentatively, D is TRBD1 (6 bases). V was pared by 5 bases and J by 0 bases, with 11 bases between. CDR1 is SEHNR and CDR2 is FQNEAQ in the germline V gene (reference sequence). This CDR3 comprises 14 residues. CDR3 residues: CASSQQGNSYEQYF. The CDR3, as DNA: TGTGCCAGCAGCCAGCAGGGGAACTCCTACGAGCAGTACTTC.